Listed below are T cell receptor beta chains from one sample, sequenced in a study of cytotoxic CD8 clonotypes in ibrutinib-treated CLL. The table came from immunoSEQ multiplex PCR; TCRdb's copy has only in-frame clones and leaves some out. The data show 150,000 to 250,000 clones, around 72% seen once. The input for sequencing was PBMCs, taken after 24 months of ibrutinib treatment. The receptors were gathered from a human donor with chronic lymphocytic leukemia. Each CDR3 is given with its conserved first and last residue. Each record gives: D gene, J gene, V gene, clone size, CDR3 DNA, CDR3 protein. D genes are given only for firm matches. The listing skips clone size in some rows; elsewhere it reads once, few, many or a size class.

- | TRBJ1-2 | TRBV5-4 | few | TGTGCCAGCAGGGGGATAGCTAACTATGGCTACACCTTC | CASRGIANYGYTF
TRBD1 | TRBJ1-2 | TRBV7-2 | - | TGTGCCAGCAGCTTCGCCCAAGGACAGGGGTGGGAGTATGGCTACACCTTC | CASSFAQGQGWEYGYTF
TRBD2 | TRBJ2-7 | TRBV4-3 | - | TGCGCCAGCAGCCAAGACCCAGCGGGAGGGCCCTACGAGCAGTACTTC | CASSQDPAGGPYEQYF
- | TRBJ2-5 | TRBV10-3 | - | TGTGCCATCAGTGAGTCGCGGGGAACCCAAGAGACCCAGTACTTC | CAISESRGTQETQYF
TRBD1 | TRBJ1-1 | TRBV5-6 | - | TGTGCCAGCAGCTGGGGCGAGGACAGGGGCCTAAACACTGAAGCTTTCTTT | CASSWGEDRGLNTEAFF
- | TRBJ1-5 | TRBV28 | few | TGTGCCAGCAGTTTTGAAGATCAGCCCCAGCATTTT | CASSFEDQPQHF
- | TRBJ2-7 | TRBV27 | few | TGTGCCAGCAGTTTATCTGCGGGCGGGCGTCGCGAGCAGTACTTC | CASSLSAGGRREQYF
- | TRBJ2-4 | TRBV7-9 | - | TGTGCCAGCAGCTCCCTGCGCGACCCCAAAAACATTCAGTACTTC | CASSSLRDPKNIQYF
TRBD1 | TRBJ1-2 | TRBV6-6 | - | TGTGCCAGCAGAAGGGACAGAAATAACTATGGCTACACCTTC | CASRRDRNNYGYTF
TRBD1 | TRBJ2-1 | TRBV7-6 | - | TGTGCCAGCAGCTTAAGGGACAGGGGGTTGGTAGATGAGCAGTTCTTC | CASSLRDRGLVDEQFF
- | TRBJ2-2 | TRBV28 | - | TGTGCCAGCGGACGCACCACCGGGGAGCTGTTTTTT | CASGRTTGELFF
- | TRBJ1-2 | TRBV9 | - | TGTGCCAGCAGCGGGACTCCAGGCTATGGCTACACCTTC | CASSGTPGYGYTF
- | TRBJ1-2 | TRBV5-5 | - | TGTGCCAGCAGCATCCTACAGGGTATTTTACGCTATGGCTACACCTTC | CASSILQGILRYGYTF
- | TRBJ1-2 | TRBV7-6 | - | TGTGCCAGCAGCTCAATTAACAGGGCTGGCTACACCTTC | CASSSINRAGYTF
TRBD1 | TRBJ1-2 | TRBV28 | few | TGTGCCAGCAGTTATGGGGACAGTCCCTATGGCTACACCTTC | CASSYGDSPYGYTF
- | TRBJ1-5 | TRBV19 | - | TGTGCCAGTAGTATCTTGGCGGATCAGCCCCAGCATTTT | CASSILADQPQHF
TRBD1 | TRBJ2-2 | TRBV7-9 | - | TGTGCCAGCAGCGATCGGGACAGGGGGCGAGGGGAGCTGTTTTTT | CASSDRDRGRGELFF
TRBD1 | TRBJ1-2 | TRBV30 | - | TGTGCCTGGGTTCCGGGACAGGGAAACTATGGCTACACCTTC | CAWVPGQGNYGYTF
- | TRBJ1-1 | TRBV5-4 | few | TGTGCCAGCAGCTTGGACCCAGGTATGAACACTGAAGCTTTCTTT | CASSLDPGMNTEAFF
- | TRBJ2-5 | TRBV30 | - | TGTGCCTGGAGTGGCTTAGGGAGGTCCCAAGAGACCCAGTACTTC | CAWSGLGRSQETQYF
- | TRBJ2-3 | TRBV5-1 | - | TGCGCCAGCAGGTTGAATGGGGGCACAGATACGCAGTATTTT | CASRLNGGTDTQYF
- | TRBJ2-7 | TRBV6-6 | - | TGTGCCAGCAGTGATGGACCCGGCTACGAGCAGTACTTC | CASSDGPGYEQYF
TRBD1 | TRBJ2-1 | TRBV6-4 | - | TGTGCCAGCACGCAAGGGACAGGGGGTGGGAGTGAGCAGTTCTTC | CASTQGTGGGSEQFF
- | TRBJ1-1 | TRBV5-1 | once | TGCGCCAGCAGCTGGACAAATACGAACACTGAAGCTTTCTTT | CASSWTNTNTEAFF
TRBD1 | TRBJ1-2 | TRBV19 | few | TGTGCCAGTAAGGAGACAGGGGGGCTGTGGGACTATGGCTACACCTTC | CASKETGGLWDYGYTF
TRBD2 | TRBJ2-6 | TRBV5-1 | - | TGCGCCAGCAGCAATCCGCCGGGACTAACCTCTGGGGCCAACGTCCTGACTTTC | CASSNPPGLTSGANVLTF
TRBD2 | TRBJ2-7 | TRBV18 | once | TGTGCCAGCTCACCCTTGACTAGCGGGACAGGTCTCGAGCAGTACTTC | CASSPLTSGTGLEQYF
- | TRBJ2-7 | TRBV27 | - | TGTGCCAGCAGCCAGGGGACTAAGATCTACGAGCAGTACTTC | CASSQGTKIYEQYF
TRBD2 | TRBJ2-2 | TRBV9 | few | TGTGCCAGCAGCTCGAGACTAGCGGGAGGAGTCGGGGAGCTGTTTTTT | CASSSRLAGGVGELFF
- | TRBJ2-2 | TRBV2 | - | TGTGCCAGCACTGGGGAGGCCACCGGGGAGCTGTTTTTT | CASTGEATGELFF
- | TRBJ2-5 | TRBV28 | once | TGTGCCAGCACCCCACCGGCGGGGAAAGAGACCCAGTACTTC | CASTPPAGKETQYF
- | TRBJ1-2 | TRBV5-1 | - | TGCGCCAGCAGCTTGGCTGTGGACGTCTATGGCTACACCTTC | CASSLAVDVYGYTF
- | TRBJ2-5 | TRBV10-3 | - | TGTGCCATCAGACCCGGGGACGGTCAAGAGACCCAGTACTTC | CAIRPGDGQETQYF
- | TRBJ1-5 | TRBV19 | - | TGTGCCAGTAGTACGGAGACAGGAAATCAGCCCCAGCATTTT | CASSTETGNQPQHF